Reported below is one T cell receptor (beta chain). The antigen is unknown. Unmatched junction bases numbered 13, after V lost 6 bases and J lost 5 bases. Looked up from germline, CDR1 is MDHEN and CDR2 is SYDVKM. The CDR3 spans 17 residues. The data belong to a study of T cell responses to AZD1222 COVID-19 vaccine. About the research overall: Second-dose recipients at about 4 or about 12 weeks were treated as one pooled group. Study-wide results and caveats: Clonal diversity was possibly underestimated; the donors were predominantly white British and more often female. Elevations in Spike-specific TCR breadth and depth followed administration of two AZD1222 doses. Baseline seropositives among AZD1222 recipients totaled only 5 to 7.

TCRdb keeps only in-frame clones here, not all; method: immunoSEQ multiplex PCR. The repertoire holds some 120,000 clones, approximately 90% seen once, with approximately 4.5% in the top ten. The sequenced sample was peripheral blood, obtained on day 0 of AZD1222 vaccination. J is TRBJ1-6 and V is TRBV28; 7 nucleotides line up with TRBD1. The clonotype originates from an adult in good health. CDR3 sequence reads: CASSRDRARNHNSPLHF. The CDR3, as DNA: TGTGCCAGCAGCCGAGACAGGGCTCGGAACCATAATTCACCCCTCCACTTT.